Reported below is one T cell receptor (beta chain). Its matching antigen is unknown. This sample is drawn from a study of OX40 agonist ivuxolimab in advanced cancers. Study context: Patients received ivuxolimab, an intravenous treatment, every 2 weeks at 0.01 to 10 mg/kg.

Sequencing was performed with immunoSEQ multiplex PCR; in TCRdb, only in-frame clones are kept and a portion is missing. This table has around 70,000 clones, around nine tenths appearing once. Patients were ineligible given autoimmune disease history or systemic immunosuppression. Study observations and caveats: CD8+ T cells averaged more expanded clones than CD4+.

The CDR3 extends over 15 amino acids. Per the germline V gene, CDR1 is KGHSH and CDR2 is LQKENI. V shed 2 bases and J shed 4 bases, with 14 bases lying between them. The material was CD4+ or CD8+ T cells sorted from blood, obtained in a trial of the OX40 agonist ivuxolimab. This clonotype was sampled from an adult with an advanced solid tumor such as melanoma, head and neck, liver or kidney cancer. The chain carries TRBV18 and TRBJ2-5, with a tentative D call TRBD2 (5 bases). In nucleotides, the CDR3 is TGTGCCAGCTCACCAGGAGACTACGATACAGAGACCCAGTACTTC. It codes for CASSPGDYDTETQYF.